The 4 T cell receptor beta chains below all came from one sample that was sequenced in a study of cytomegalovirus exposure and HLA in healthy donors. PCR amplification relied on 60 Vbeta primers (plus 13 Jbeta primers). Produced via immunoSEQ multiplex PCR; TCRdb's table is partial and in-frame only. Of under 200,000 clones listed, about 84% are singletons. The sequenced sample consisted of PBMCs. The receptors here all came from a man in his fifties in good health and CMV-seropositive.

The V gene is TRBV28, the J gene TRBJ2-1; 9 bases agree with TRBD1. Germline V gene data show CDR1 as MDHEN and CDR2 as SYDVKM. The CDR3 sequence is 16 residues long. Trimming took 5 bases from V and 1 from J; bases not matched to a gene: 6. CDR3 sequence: CASSTRQGGSYNEQFF. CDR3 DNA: TGTGCCAGCAGTACTCGACAGGGGGGGTCCTACAATGAGCAGTTCTTC.

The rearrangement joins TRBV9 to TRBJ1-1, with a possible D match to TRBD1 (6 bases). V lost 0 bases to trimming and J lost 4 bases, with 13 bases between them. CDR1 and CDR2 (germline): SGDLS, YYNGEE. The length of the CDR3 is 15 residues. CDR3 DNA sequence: TGTGCCAGCAGCGTAGTATCTCTCAGGGGCACTGAAGCTTTCTTT. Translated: CASSVVSLRGTEAFF.

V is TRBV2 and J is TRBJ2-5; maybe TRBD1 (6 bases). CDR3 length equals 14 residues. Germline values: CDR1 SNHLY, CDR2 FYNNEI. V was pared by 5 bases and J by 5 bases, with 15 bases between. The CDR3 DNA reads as TGTGCCAGCAGTCTCCAGGGGCGTACCGAGACCCAGTACTTC. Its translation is CASSLQGRTETQYF.

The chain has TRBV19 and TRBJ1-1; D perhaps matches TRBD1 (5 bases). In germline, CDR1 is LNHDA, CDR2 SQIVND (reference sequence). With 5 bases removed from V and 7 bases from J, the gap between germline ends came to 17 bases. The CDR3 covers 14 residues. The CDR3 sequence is CASSVTWGYDEAFF. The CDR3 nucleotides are TGTGCCAGTAGTGTTACTTGGGGCTATGATGAAGCTTTCTTT.